These 12 T cell receptor beta chains were sequenced from one sample in a study of blood T cells in healthy people across ages. Next came a second PCR, run for about 6 to 11 cycles, which used a sample-barcoded 5' primer along with a J-beta primer mix. TCRdb re-called the 5' RACE reads through MiXCR, storing one row per CDR3 protein. Counted here are approximately 940,000 distinct CDR3 sequences, roughly 48% occurring once; the ten biggest clones make up about an eighth. The sequenced sample was blood. These receptor sequences come from a man aged 25 to 40 in good health.

As to this clonotype: This may be a read error, as it is one base from a much larger clone. CDR3 nucleotides: TGTGCCAGCGGTTACGTCTACGAGCAGTACTTC. It specifies CASGYVYEQYF. The chain carries TRBV6-2 or TRBV6-3 and TRBJ2-4; the D is unclear. The DNA matches TRBJ2-7 better at its end, which makes the J call doubtful. CDR1 MNHEY and CDR2 SVGEGT come from the germline V gene. This CDR3 has 11 residues.

The V gene is TRBV7-2, the J gene TRBJ2-3; D is unclear. V dropped 6 bases and J dropped 0 bases, with 10 bases sitting between them. The CDR3 totals 14 residues. Germline V gives CDR1 SGHTA, CDR2 FQGNSA. CDR3 bases: TGTGCCAGCAGGTCCTCCTCTAGCACAGATACGCAGTATTTT. Translated, it gives CASRSSSSTDTQYF.

The V and J genes are TRBV4-2 and TRBJ2-1, with D unclear. The germline V and J ends were trimmed by 1 base and 4 bases, with 8 bases remaining between them. Germline V gives CDR1 LGHNA, CDR2 YNFKEQ. The CDR3 runs to 14 residues. The CDR3 region is CASSQAFGYNEQFF. DNA of the CDR3: TGTGCCAGCAGCCAAGCCTTCGGGTACAATGAGCAGTTCTTC.

This rearrangement joins TRBV28 to TRBJ2-7, with a weak D call TRBD1 (6 bases). Deletions cut 3 bases from V and 7 bases from J, with 22 bases between. The CDR3 sequence is 16 residues long. CDR1 MDHEN and CDR2 SYDVKM come from the germline V gene. Here the CDR3 reads CASSFPSTGSGNEQYF. The CDR3 DNA reads as TGTGCCAGCAGTTTCCCCTCAACAGGGTCGGGCAATGAGCAGTACTTC.

This clonotype occurred a few times. The chain carries TRBV20-1 and TRBJ1-2, with TRBD1 matching over 7 bases. V was clipped by 2 bases and J by 2 bases; unmatched bases: 5. The CDR3 totals 14 residues. Germline assignment: CDR1 DFQATT and CDR2 SNEGSKA (reference sequence). The CDR3, as DNA: TGCAGTGCTAGACCTAGGGGGCGAAACTATGGCTACACCTTC. Translation gives CSARPRGRNYGYTF.

The V gene is TRBV4-1, the J gene TRBJ2-1; 8 bases line up with TRBD2. The CDR3 is made up of 17 amino acids. Germline trimming cut 0 bases from V and 0 bases from J; bases unmatched to any gene: 4. From germline, CDR1 is MGHRA and CDR2 YSYEKL. CDR3 sequence (DNA): TGCGCCAGCAGCCAAGATATGGCGGGGGGCTCCTACAATGAGCAGTTCTTC. Protein: CASSQDMAGGSYNEQFF.

This clonotype was detected many times. J is TRBJ2-7 and V is TRBV12-3 or TRBV12-4; either TRBD1 or TRBD2 may fit D (5 bases each). This CDR3 contains 13 residues. Between the trimmed V and J ends, which lost 6 bases and 3 bases, there was a span of 12 bases. The CDR3, as DNA: TGTGCCAGCAGCCCCGGGGCCTACTACGAGCAGTACTTC. Protein sequence: CASSPGAYYEQYF.

The V gene is TRBV11-2, the J gene TRBJ1-2; 7 nucleotides match TRBD1. The CDR3 is made up of 14 amino acids. Losses at the gene ends were 2 bases for V and 5 bases for J; bases not matched to a gene: 5. Germline V gives CDR1 SGHAT, CDR2 FQNNGV. The CDR3 DNA follows: TGTGCCAGCAGCTTACCGGACAGGAGATATGGCTACACCTTC. Its protein product is CASSLPDRRYGYTF.

This clonotype was detected only once. One end of the junction fails to match germline, which may point to a read error. V is TRBV25-1 and J is TRBJ2-7; D is possibly TRBD1 (6 bases). The length of the CDR3 is 12 residues. Per germline, CDR1 MGHDK and CDR2 SYGVNS. This CDR3 is CTSKQGSYEQYF. The DNA for the CDR3 is TGTACCAGCAAACAGGGCTCCTACGAGCAGTACTTC.

The chain couples TRBV29-1 to TRBJ2-1; 9 bases line up with TRBD2. Germline assignment: CDR1 SQVTM and CDR2 ANQGSEA. The V segment lost 1 base and the J segment 6 bases; nucleotides outside the gene matches: 7. The CDR3 has 15 amino acids. The CDR3 region has the DNA TGCAGCGTTGAAGTTGGAGGAGCGGGAGGCAATGAGCAGTTCTTC. Protein: CSVEVGGAGGNEQFF.

About this clonotype: A read error may account for a junction end that differs from germline. V is TRBV28 and J is TRBJ2-7; D is uncertain. The CDR3 is made up of 16 amino acids. Germline CDR1 MDHEN, CDR2 SYDVKM. The CDR3 loop is CASSPPGRAFIYKQYF. The DNA of the CDR3 is TGTGCCAGCAGTCCCCCCGGACGGGCCTTCATCTACAAGCAGTACTTC.

This chain connects TRBV7-2 to TRBJ1-6; 11 positions match TRBD1. The CDR3 is made up of 17 amino acids. The J segment lost 8 bases and the V segment lost 6 bases, leaving 12 bases of the junction unmatched. Looked up from germline, CDR1 is SGHTA and CDR2 is FQGNSA. The CDR3 nucleotides are TGTGCCAGCAGGTTCCCCACTGGACAGGGGGCTGATTCACCCCTCCACTTT. This sequence encodes CASRFPTGQGADSPLHF.